The present T cell receptor beta chain was sequenced within a study of blood T cell repertoires in COVID-19. Study context: The origin of the acute and convalescent COVID-19 samples was the United States, Italy and Spain. PBMCs, B-cell-depleted T cells, or T cells were the source of the cDNA or gDNA that made up the material.

The CDR3 has 15 residues. Germline loops: CDR1 SGHRS, CDR2 YFSETQ. Trimming stripped 3 bases from V and 0 bases from J, with 7 bases between. In the source study's methods: Nucleated cell counts were estimated from reference gene primer amplification. Repertoires were generated with immunoSEQ multiplex PCR, while TCRdb's copy carries only in-frame clones and drops some. Clone size and the V and J calls come from that table; the DNA yielded D and trimming. The table includes 120,000 or so clones, about four fifths detected once. The sample consisted of peripheral blood. The chain uses TRBV5-1 and TRBJ2-6; possible D gene TRBD1, 5 bases. The clonotype was recovered from a man aged 55 to 70 with acute or convalescent COVID-19. This CDR3 reads CASSSGNSGANVLTF. The CDR3 DNA reads TGCGCCAGCAGCTCAGGGAACTCTGGGGCCAACGTCCTGACTTTC. Full variable domain (missing parts from reference TRBV5-1 and TRBJ2-6): KAGVTQTPRYLIKTRGQQVTLSCSPISGHRSVSWYQQTPGQGLQFLFEYFSETQRNKGNFPGRFSGRQFSNSRSEMNVSTLELGDSALYLCASSSGNSGANVLTFGAGSRLTVL.